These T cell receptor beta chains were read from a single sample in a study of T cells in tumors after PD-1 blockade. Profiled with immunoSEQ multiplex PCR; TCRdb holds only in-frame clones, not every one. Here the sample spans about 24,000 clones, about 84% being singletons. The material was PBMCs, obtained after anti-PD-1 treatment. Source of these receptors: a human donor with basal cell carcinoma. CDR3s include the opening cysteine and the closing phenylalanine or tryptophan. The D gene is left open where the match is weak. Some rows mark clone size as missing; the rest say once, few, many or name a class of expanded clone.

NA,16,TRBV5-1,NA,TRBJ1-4,TGCGCCAGCAGCCTCCCAAGTGGGACAACTAATGAAAAACTGTTTTTT,CASSLPSGTTNEKLFF
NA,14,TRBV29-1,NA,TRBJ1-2,TGCAGCGTTGAATCGGGGCGAGACGTGAGTGGCTACACCTTC,CSVESGRDVSGYTF
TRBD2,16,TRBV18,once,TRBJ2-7,TGTGCCAGCTCACCACCGACGGTAGCGGGGGGCCACGAGCAGTACTTC,CASSPPTVAGGHEQYF
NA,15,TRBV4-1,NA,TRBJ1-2,TGCGCCAGCAGCCGAATACAGGGACCAAACTATGGCTACACCTTC,CASSRIQGPNYGYTF
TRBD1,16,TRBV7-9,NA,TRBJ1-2,TGTGCCAGCAGCTCCCGACAGGGGGCGCTTGGTGATGGCTACACCTTC,CASSSRQGALGDGYTF
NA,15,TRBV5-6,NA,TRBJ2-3,TGTGCCAGCAGCACGTGGTGGGGGCCCGAAGATACGCAGTATTTT,CASSTWWGPEDTQYF
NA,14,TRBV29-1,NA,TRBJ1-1,TGCAGCGTGGAGAGAGTTGGGGGTCCCACTGAAGCTTTCTTT,CSVERVGGPTEAFF
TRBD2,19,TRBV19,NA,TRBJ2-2,TGTGCCAGTAGTATTGGGACAGTCGGCAAGCGGGGGGCAGCCGGGGAGCTGTTTTTT,CASSIGTVGKRGAAGELFF
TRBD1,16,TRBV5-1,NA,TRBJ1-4,TGCGCCAGCAGCCCATACCCGGACAGGGGGGGAGAAAAACTGTTTTTT,CASSPYPDRGGEKLFF
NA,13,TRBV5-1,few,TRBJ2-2,TGCGCCAGCAGCTTGGGTAGGGCCGGGGAGCTGTTTTTT,CASSLGRAGELFF
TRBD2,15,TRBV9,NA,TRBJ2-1,TGTGCCAGCAGCGCGAGGTCTAGCGGGTACAATGAGCAGTTCTTC,CASSARSSGYNEQFF
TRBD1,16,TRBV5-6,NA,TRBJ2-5,TGTGCCAGCAGCTCGGGACGAGACAGGGGGCGAGAGACCCAGTACTTC,CASSSGRDRGRETQYF
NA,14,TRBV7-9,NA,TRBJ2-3,TGTGCCAGCAGCATACAGGGTTTTGCAGATACGCAGTATTTT,CASSIQGFADTQYF
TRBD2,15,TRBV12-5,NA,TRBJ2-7,TGTGCTAGTGGTTTGGGACACCGGGACTACTACGAGCAGTACTTC,CASGLGHRDYYEQYF
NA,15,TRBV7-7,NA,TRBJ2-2,TGTGCTAGCAGCTTAGCAGGGCTCACCACCGGGGAGCTGTTTTTT,CASSLAGLTTGELFF
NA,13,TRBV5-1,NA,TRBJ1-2,TGCGCCAGCGGCCCTCAGGGTCCTGGGGGCTACACCTTC,CASGPQGPGGYTF
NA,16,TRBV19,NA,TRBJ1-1,TGTGCCAGTAGTATAGATCTAAACGGGGATATACCTGAAGCTTTCTTT,CASSIDLNGDIPEAFF
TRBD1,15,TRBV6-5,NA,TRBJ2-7,TGTGCCAGCAGTTACTCCCAGGGGGAAGTCTACGAGCAGTACTTC,CASSYSQGEVYEQYF
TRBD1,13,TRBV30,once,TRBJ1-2,TGTGCCTGGAGGGGGGACAGGGGATACGGCTACACCTTC,CAWRGDRGYGYTF
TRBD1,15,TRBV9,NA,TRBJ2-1,TGTGCCAGCAGCGTAGGGGACAGGGCTCTCGATGAGCAGTTCTTC,CASSVGDRALDEQFF